This TCR beta chain emerged from a study of T cell repertoires in ileal Crohn's disease. About the research overall: From the surgical specimen's inflamed ileum, biopsies were taken as M0. Study-wide results and caveats: Clonal expansions were more frequent in active smokers than non-smokers at surgery. Endoscopic recurrence occurred in every patient whose clonality exceeded 26.8%.

Clones were read by immunoSEQ multiplex PCR, and TCRdb kept only the in-frame ones, dropping some. The table shows fewer than 20,000 clones, with roughly 90% occurring only once. Concerning this clone: Its specificity is unknown.

Sample time point: inflamed ileum from the surgical specimen. CDR3 length: 16 residues. Germline lookup yields CDR1 SQVTM and CDR2 ANQGSEA. With 2 bases clipped from V and 7 bases from J, the junction kept 16 bases outside the gene matches. The sequence came from an adult with Crohn's disease. Material: ileal tissue. The V call is TRBV29-1, the J call TRBJ2-7; 8 nucleotides match TRBD1. The CDR3: CSVESHTGTGRGEQYF. The CDR3 DNA reads as TGCAGCGTTGAAAGCCATACCGGGACAGGACGGGGAGAGCAGTACTTC.